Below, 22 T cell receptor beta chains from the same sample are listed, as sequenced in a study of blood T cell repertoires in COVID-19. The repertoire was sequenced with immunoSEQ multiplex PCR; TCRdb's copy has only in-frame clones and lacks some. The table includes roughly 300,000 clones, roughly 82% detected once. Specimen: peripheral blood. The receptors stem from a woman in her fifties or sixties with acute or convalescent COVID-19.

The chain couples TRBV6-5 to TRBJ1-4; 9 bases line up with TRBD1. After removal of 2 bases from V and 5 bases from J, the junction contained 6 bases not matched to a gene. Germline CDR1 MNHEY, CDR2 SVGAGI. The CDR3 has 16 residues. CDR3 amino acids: CASSYPGQGGNEKLFF. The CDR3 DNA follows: TGTGCCAGCAGTTACCCGGGACAGGGAGGGAATGAAAAACTGTTTTTT.

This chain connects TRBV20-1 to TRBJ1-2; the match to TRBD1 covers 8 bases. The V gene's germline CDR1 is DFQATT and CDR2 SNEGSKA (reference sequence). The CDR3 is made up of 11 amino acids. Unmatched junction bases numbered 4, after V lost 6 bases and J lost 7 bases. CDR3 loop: CSAQGASGYTF. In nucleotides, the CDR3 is TGCAGTGCCCAGGGGGCGAGTGGCTACACCTTC.

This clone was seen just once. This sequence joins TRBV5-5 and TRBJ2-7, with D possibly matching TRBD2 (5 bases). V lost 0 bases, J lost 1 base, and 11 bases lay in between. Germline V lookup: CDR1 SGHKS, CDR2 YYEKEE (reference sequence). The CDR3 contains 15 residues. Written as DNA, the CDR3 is TGTGCCAGCAGCTTGGAAGCGGCCCGATCCTACGAGCAGTACTTC. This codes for CASSLEAARSYEQYF.

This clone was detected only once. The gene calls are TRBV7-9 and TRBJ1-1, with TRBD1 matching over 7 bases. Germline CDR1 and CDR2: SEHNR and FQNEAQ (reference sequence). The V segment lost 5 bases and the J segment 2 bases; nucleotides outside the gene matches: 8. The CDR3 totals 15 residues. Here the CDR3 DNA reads TGTGCCAGCAGCCCCGGTGGACAGGTAAACACTGAAGCTTTCTTT. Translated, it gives CASSPGGQVNTEAFF.

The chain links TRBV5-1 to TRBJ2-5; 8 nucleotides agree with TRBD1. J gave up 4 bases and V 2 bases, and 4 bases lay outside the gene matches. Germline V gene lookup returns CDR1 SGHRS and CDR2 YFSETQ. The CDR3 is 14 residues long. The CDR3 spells CASSFGQGRETQYF. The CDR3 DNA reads TGCGCCAGCAGCTTCGGACAGGGTAGAGAGACCCAGTACTTC.

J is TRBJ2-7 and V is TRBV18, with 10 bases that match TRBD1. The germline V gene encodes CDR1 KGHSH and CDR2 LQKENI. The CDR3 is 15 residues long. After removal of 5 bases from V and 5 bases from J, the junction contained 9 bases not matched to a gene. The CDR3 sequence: CASSTSPGTGDEQYF. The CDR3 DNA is TGTGCCAGCTCAACGTCCCCCGGGACAGGGGACGAGCAGTACTTC.

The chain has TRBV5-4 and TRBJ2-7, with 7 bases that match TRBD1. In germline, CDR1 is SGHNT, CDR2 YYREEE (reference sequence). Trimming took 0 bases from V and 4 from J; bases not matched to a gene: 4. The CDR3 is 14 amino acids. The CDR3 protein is CASSLGGTAYEQYF. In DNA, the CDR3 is TGTGCCAGCAGCTTGGGGGGGACAGCGTACGAGCAGTACTTC.

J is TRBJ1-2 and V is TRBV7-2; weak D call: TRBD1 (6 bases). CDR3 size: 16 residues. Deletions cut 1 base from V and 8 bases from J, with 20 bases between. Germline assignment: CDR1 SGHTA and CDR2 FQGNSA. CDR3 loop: CASSLGWQGKGGGYTF. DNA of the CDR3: TGTGCCAGCAGCTTAGGTTGGCAGGGGAAAGGCGGGGGCTACACCTTC. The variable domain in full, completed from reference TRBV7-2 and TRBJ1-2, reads GAGVSQSPSNKVTEKGKDVELRCDPISGHTALYWYRQSLGQGLEFLIYFQGNSAPDKSGLPSDRFSAERTGGSVSTLTIQRTQQEDSAVYLCASSLGWQGKGGGYTFGSGTRLTVV.

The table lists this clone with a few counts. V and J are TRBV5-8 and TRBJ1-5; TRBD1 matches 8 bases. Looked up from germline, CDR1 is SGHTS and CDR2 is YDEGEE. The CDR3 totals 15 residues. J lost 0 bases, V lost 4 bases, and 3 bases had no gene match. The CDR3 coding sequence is TGTGCCAGCAGCCGGGACAGGTATAGCAATCAGCCCCAGCATTTT. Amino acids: CASSRDRYSNQPQHF. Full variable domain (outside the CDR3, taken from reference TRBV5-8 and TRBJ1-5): EAGVTQSPTHLIKTRGQQATLRCSPISGHTSVYWYQQALGLGLQFLLWYDEGEERNRGNFPPRFSGRQFPNYSSELNVNALELEDSALYLCASSRDRYSNQPQHFGDGTRLSIL.

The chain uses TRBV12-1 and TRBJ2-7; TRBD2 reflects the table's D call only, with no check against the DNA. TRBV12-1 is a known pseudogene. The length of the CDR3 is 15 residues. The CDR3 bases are TGTGCCAGCAGCTTCAAGCGGGAGGACCGCTACGAGCAGTACTTC. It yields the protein CASSFKREDRYEQYF.

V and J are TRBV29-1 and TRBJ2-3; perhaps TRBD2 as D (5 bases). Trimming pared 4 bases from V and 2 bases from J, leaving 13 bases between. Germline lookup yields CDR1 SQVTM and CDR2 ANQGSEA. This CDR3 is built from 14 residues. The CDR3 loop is CSVGESLNTDTQYF. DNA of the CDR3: TGCAGCGTTGGGGAGAGTCTAAACACAGATACGCAGTATTTT.

CDR3 protein: CASSPLTGSSNQPQHF. CDR3 nucleotides: TGTGCCAGCAGTCCTTTGACAGGGTCAAGCAATCAGCCCCAGCATTTT. This chain links TRBV28 with TRBJ1-5; 7 bases align to TRBD1. The ends lost 5 bases at V and 1 base at J; junction bases unmatched: 8. This CDR3 has 16 amino acids. Per germline, CDR1 MDHEN and CDR2 SYDVKM.

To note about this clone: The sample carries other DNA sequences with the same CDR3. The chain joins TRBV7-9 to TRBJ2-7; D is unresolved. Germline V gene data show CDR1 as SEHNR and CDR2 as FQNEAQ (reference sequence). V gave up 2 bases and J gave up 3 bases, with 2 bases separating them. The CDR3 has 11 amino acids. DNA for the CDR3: TGTGCCAGCAGCTTATACTACGAGCAGTACTTC. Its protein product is CASSLYYEQYF.

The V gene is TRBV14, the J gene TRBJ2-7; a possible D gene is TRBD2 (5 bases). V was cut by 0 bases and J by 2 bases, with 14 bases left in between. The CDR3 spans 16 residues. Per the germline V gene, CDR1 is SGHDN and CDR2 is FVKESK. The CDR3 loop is CASSQELTRPTYEQYF. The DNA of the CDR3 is TGTGCCAGCAGCCAAGAATTAACTAGACCTACCTACGAGCAGTACTTC.

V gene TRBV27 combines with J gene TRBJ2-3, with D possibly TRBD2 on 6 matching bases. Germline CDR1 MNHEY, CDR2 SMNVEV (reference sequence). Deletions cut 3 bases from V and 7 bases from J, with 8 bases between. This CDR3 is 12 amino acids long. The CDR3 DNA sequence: TGTGCCAGCAGTTTTGGAGGGAATACGCAGTATTTT. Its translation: CASSFGGNTQYF.

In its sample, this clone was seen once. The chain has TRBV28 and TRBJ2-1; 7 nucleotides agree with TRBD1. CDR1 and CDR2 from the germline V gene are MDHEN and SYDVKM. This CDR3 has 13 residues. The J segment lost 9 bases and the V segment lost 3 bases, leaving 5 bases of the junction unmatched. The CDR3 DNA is TGTGCCAGCAGTTTTGTACAGGGGAGTGAGCAGTTCTTC. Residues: CASSFVQGSEQFF.

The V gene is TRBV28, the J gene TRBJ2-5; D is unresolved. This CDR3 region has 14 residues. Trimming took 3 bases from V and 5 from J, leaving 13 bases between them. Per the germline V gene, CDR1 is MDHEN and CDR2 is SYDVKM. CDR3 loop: CASSLMAAEETQYF. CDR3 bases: TGTGCCAGCAGTTTGATGGCGGCCGAGGAGACCCAGTACTTC. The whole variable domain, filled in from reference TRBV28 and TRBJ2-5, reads DVKVTQSSRYLVKRTGEKVFLECVQDMDHENMFWYRQDPGLGLRLIYFSYDVKMKEKGDIPEGYSVSREKKERFSLILESASTNQTSMYLCASSLMAAEETQYFGPGTRLLVL.

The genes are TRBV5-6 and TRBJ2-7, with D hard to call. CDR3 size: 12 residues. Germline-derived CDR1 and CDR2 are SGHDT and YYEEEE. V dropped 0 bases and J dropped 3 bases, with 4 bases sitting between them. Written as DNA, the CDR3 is TGTGCCAGCAGCTTGGGTATCTACGAGCAGTACTTC. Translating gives CASSLGIYEQYF.

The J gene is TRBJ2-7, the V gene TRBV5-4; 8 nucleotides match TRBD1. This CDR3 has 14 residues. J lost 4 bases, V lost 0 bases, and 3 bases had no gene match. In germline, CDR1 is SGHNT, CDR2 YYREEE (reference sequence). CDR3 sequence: CASSLGTGNYEQYF. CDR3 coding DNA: TGTGCCAGCAGCTTGGGGACAGGGAATTACGAGCAGTACTTC. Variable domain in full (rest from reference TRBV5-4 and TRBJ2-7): ETGVTQSPTHLIKTRGQQVTLRCSSQSGHNTVSWYQQALGQGPQFIFQYYREEENGRGNFPPRFSGLQFPNYSSELNVNALELDDSALYLCASSLGTGNYEQYFGPGTRLTVT.

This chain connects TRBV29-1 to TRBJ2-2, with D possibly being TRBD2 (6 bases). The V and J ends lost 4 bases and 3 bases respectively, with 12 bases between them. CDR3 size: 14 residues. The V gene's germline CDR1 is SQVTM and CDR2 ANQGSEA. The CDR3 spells CSVVRGDHTGELFF. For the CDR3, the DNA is TGCAGCGTTGTTCGCGGGGACCACACCGGGGAGCTGTTTTTT.

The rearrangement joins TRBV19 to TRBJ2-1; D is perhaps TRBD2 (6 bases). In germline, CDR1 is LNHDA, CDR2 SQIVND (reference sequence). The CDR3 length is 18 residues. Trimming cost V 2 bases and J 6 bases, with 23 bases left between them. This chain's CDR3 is CASSILAGGTPPLNEQFF. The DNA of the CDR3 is TGTGCCAGTAGTATATTGGCAGGCGGGACCCCCCCTCTCAATGAGCAGTTCTTC.

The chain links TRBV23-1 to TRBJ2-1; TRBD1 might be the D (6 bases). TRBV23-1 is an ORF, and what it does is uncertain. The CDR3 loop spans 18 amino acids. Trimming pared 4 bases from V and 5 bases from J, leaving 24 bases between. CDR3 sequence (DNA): TGCGCCAGCAGTCTAACGGATCCAAGGACAGCACTACACAATGAGCAGTTCTTC. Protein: CASSLTDPRTALHNEQFF.